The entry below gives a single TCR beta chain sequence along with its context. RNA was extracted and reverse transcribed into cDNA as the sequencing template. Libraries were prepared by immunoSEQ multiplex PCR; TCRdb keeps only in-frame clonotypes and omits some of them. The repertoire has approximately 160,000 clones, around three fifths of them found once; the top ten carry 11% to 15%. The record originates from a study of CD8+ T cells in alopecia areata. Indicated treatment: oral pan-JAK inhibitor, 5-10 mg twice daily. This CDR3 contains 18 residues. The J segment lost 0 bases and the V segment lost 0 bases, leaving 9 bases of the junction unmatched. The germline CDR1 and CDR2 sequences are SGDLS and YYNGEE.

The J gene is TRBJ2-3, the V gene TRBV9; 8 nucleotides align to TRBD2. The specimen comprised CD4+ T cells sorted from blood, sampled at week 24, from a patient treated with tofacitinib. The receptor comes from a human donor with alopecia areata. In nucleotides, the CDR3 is TGTGCCAGCAGCGTAGCTACGGGGGGGCAGTCTAGCACAGATACGCAGTATTTT. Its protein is CASSVATGGQSSTDTQYF.